This T cell receptor (beta chain) appears in the sequencing data of a study of T-cell reconstitution after alpha-beta-depleted transplantation in children. V lost 6 bases to trimming and J lost 1 base, with 14 bases between them. The germline V gene has CDR1 SNHLY and CDR2 FYNNEI. The CDR3 is made up of 15 amino acids. For TCRbeta, the library was prepared with unique molecular identifiers. Via MiXCR, TCRdb re-called the PCR reads, giving one row per CDR3 protein. This table holds roughly 300,000 distinct CDR3 sequences, 10% found once. The receptor comes from a human donor who donated a stem cell graft to a child with acute lymphoblastic leukemia. The V gene is TRBV2, the J gene TRBJ2-3; a weak D match, TRBD2 (6 bases). The sample in question was PBMCs from the stem cell graft donor, obtained from the stem cell graft. This CDR3 is CASSQTRMGTDTQYF. CDR3 bases: TGTGCCAGCAGCCAGACTAGGATGGGCACAGATACGCAGTATTTT.